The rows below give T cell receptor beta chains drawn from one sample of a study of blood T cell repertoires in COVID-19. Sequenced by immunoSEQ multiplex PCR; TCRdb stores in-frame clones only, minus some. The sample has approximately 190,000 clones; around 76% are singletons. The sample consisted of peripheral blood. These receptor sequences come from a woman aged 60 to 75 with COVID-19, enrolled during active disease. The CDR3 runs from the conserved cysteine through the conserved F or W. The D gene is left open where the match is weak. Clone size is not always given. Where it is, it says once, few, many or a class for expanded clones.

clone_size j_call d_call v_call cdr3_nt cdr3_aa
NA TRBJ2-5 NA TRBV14 TGTGCCAGCAGCCAAGTACGGGGGACCCAGTACTTC CASSQVRGTQYF
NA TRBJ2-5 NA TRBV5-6 TGTGCCAGCCGGGGGCGGGAGAGGATAGAGACCCAGTACTTC CASRGRERIETQYF
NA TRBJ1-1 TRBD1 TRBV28 TGTGCCAGCAGCTCAGACAGGGGTTGGACTGAAGCTTTCTTT CASSSDRGWTEAFF
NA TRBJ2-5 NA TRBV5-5 TGTGCCAGCAGCTTGGGGGCAGGGGAGACCCAGTACTTC CASSLGAGETQYF
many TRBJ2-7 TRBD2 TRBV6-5 TGTGCCAGCAACCCTCTGAGGACTAGCGGATACGAGCAGTACTTC CASNPLRTSGYEQYF
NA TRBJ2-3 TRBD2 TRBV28 TGTGCCAGCAGAGAAGCGGGCCTAGCGGGGATCACAGATACGCAGTATTTT CASREAGLAGITDTQYF
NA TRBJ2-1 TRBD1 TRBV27 TGTGCCAGCAGTTTCGGACAGGGAGAGCAGTTCTTC CASSFGQGEQFF
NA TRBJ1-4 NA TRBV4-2 TGTGCCAGCAGCCAAGAGGTGGGGCTCAATGAAAAACTGTTTTTT CASSQEVGLNEKLFF
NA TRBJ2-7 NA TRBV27 TGTGCCAGCAGTCTCCGGGGTTTGACCTACGAGCAGTACTTC CASSLRGLTYEQYF
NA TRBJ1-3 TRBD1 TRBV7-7 TGTGCTAGCAGCACTAGGACAGGAACTGGAAACACCATATATTTT CASSTRTGTGNTIYF
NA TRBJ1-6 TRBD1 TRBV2 TGTGCCAGCAGTCGGGACAGCAGTAATTCACCCCTCCACTTT CASSRDSSNSPLHF
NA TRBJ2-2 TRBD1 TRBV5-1 TGCGCCAGCAGCCTGACAGGGTCCAGCGCCACCGGGGAGCTGTTTTTT CASSLTGSSATGELFF
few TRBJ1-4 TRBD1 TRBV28 TGTGCCAGCAGTAATTCCGGGACAGATGAAAAACTGTTTTTT CASSNSGTDEKLFF
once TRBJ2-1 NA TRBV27 TGTGCCAGCAGTTTTGACAGTTTCTCCTACAATGAGCAGTTCTTC CASSFDSFSYNEQFF
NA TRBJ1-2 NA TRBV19 TGTGCCAGTAGTATCGGTTTAGGGGATAACTATGGCTACACCTTC CASSIGLGDNYGYTF
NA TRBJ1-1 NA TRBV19 TGTGCCAGTAGTATCGCCCTAAGGAACACTGAAGCTTTCTTT CASSIALRNTEAFF
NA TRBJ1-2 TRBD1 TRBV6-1 TGTGCCAGCAGTGTAGACAGGGTCTCTGGCTACACCTTC CASSVDRVSGYTF
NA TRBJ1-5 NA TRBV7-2 TGTGCCAGCAGCGGAACGGGACAAGGGGGATATCAGCCCCAGCATTTT CASSGTGQGGYQPQHF
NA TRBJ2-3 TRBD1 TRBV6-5 TGTGCCAGCAGTTTGGGACAGGCGGGGATGGATACGCAGTATTTT CASSLGQAGMDTQYF
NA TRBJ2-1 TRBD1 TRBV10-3 TGTGCCATCAGTGAGTCCGGGACAGGGAGATCCTACAATGAGCAGTTCTTC CAISESGTGRSYNEQFF
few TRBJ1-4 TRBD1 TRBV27 TGTGCCAGCAGCCTGACAGGGGGCCATGAAAAACTGTTTTTT CASSLTGGHEKLFF
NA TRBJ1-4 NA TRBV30 TGTGCCTGGAGTCAGAGGAGGTATGAAAAACTGTTTTTT CAWSQRRYEKLFF
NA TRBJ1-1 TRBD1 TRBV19 TGTGCCAGTTCACAGGGGCGTAGCACTGAAGCTTTCTTT CASSQGRSTEAFF
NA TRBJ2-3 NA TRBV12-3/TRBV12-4 TGTGCCAGCAGTTTATCGGGGCGGGGTACGCAGTATTTT CASSLSGRGTQYF
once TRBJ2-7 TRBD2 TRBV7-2 TGTGCCAGCAGCTTAGGGCCGCCGGGACTAGCGAGACACTACGAGCAGTACTTC CASSLGPPGLARHYEQYF
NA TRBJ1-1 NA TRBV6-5 TGTGCCAGCAGAGGCACAGGGTTGAACACTGAAGCTTTCTTT CASRGTGLNTEAFF
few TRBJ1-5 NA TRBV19 TGTGCCAGTAGTATCCAGTCAGGGATAAATCAGCCCCAGCATTTT CASSIQSGINQPQHF
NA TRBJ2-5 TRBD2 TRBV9 TGTGCCAGCAGCGTAGCGCTAGGGAGGGATCAAGAGACCCAGTACTTC CASSVALGRDQETQYF
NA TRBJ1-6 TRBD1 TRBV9 TGTGCCAGCAGCACATTCGACAGGGTTCGGAATTCACCCCTCCACTTT CASSTFDRVRNSPLHF
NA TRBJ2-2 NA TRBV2 TGTGCCAGCAGTGAAACCCCTCTCTTCGGGATCGGAACCGGGGAGCTGTTTTTT CASSETPLFGIGTGELFF
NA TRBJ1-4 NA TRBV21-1 TGTGGGGGGGAGGCTAATGAAAAACTGTTTTTT CGGEANEKLFF
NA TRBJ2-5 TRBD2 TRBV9 TGTGCCAGCAGCTTCCTAGCGGGGGCCGGGGAGACCCAGTACTTC CASSFLAGAGETQYF